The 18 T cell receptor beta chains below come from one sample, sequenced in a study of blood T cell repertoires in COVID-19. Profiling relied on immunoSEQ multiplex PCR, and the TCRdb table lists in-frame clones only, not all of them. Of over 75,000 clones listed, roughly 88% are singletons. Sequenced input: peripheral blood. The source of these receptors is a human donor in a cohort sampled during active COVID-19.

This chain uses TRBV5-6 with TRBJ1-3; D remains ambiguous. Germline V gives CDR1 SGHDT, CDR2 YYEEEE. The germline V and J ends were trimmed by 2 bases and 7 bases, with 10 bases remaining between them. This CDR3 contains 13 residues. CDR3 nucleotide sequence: TGTGCCAGCAGCTTCAGAAATATGAACACCATATATTTT. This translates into CASSFRNMNTIYF.

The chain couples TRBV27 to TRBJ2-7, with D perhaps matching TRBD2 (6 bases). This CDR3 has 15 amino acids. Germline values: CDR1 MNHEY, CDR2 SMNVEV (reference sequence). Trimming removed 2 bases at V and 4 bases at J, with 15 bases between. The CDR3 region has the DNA TGTGCCAGCAGTTTAGGCCGGAGGGCGCGGTACGAGCAGTACTTC. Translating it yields CASSLGRRARYEQYF.

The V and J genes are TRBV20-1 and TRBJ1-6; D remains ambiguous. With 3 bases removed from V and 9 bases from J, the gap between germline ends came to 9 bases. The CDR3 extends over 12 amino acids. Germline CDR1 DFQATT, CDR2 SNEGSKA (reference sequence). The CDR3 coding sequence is TGCAGTGCTAGTGGGTTTAGTTCACCCCTCCACTTT. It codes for CSASGFSSPLHF.

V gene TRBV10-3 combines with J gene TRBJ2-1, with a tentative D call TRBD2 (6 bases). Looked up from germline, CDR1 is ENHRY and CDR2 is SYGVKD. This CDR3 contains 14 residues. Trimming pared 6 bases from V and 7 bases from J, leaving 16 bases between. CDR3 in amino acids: CAIRSPGTQNEQFF. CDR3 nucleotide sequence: TGTGCCATCAGGTCCCCCGGGACTCAAAATGAGCAGTTCTTC.

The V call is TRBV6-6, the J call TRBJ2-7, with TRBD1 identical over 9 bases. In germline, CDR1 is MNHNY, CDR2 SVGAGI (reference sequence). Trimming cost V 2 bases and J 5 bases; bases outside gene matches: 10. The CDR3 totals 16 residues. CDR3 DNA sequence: TGTGCCAGCAGTTACGGGGGGGTGGACAGGGGCGACGAGCAGTACTTC. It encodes CASSYGGVDRGDEQYF.

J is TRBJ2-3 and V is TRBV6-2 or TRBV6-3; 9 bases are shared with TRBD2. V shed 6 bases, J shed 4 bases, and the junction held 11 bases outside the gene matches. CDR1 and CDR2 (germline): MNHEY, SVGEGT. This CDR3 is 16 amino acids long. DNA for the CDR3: TGTGCCAGCAGCCAGCCTGCGGGAGGGCCTTCAGATACGCAGTATTTT. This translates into CASSQPAGGPSDTQYF.

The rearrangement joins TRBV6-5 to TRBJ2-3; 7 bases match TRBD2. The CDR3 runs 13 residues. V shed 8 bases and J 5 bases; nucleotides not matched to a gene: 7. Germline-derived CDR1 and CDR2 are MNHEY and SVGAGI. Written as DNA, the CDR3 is TGTGCCAGCGGGACCCGGGAGGAAGATACGCAGTATTTT. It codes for CASGTREEDTQYF.

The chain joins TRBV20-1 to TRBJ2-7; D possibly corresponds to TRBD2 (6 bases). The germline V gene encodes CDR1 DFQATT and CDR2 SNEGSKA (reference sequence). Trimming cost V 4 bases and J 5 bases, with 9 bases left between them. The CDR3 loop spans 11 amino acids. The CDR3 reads CSANGGDEQYF. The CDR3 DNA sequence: TGCAGTGCTAACGGGGGTGACGAGCAGTACTTC.

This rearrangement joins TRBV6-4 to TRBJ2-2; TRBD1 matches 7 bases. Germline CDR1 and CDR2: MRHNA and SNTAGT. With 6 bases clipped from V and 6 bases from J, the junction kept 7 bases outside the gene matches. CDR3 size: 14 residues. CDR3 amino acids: CASSPTGESGELFF. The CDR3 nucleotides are TGTGCCAGCAGCCCTACAGGGGAGTCCGGGGAGCTGTTTTTT.

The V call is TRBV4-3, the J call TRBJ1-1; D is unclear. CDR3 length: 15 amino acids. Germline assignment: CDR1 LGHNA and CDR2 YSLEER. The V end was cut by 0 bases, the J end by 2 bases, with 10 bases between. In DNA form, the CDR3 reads TGCGCCAGCAGCCAAGATCGAGCCGCTAACACTGAAGCTTTCTTT. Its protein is CASSQDRAANTEAFF.

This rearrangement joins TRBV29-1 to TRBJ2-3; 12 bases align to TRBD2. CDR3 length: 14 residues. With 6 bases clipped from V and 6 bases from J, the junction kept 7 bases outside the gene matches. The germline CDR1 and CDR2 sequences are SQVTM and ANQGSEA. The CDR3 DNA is TGCAGCGTCAAGACTAGCGGGAGTCGGGATACGCAGTATTTT. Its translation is CSVKTSGSRDTQYF.

The CDR3 is CASSDRDRVTYEQYF. The CDR3 nucleotides read TGTGCCAGCAGCGACCGGGACAGGGTGACCTACGAGCAGTACTTC. V gene TRBV11-2 combines with J gene TRBJ2-7, with TRBD1 matching 9 bases. Germline values: CDR1 SGHAT, CDR2 FQNNGV. The length of the CDR3 is 15 residues. The V gene end was trimmed by 5 bases and the J gene end by 2 bases; junction bases not matched to a gene: 7.

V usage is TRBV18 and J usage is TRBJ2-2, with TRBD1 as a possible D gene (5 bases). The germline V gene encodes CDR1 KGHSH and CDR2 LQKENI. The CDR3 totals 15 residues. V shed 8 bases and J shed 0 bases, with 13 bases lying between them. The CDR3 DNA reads TGTGCCAGCACGGCCAGGGCCTCGAACACCGGGGAGCTGTTTTTT. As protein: CASTARASNTGELFF.

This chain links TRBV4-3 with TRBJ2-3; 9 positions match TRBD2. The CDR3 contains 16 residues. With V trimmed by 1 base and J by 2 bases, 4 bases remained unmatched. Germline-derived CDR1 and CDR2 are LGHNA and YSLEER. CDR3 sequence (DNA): TGCGCCAGCAGCCAAGGCCTAGCGGGGATCACAGATACGCAGTATTTT. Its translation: CASSQGLAGITDTQYF.

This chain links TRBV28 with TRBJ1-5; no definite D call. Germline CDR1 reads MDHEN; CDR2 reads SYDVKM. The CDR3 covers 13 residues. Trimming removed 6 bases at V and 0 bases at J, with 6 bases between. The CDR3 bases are TGTGCCAGCAGAAGCGATAGCAATCAGCCCCAGCATTTT. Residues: CASRSDSNQPQHF.

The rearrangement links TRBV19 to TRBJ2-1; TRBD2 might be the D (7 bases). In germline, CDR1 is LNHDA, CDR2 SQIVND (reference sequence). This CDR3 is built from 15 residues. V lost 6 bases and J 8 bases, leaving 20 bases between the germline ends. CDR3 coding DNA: TGTGCCAGTAGCCCGGGGGGCATTTTGGGGGATGAGCAGTTCTTC. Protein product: CASSPGGILGDEQFF.

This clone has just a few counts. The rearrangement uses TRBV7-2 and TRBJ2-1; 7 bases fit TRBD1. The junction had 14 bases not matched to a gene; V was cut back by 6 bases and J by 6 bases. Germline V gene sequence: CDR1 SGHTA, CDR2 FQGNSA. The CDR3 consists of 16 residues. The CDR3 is CASSFTRSPGGNEQFF. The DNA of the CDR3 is TGTGCCAGCAGTTTTACACGGTCCCCAGGGGGCAATGAGCAGTTCTTC.

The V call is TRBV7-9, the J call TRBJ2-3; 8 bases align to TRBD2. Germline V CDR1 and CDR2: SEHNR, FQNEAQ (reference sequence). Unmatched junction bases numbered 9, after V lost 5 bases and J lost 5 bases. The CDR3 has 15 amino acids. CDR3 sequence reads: CASSQPGLGRDTQYF. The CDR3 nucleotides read TGTGCCAGCAGCCAGCCGGGACTAGGTAGAGATACGCAGTATTTT.